This record covers a single T cell receptor beta chain. Its antigen is currently unknown. Use of 60 Vbeta and 13 Jbeta primers characterized the PCR. Sequencing was performed with immunoSEQ multiplex PCR; in TCRdb, only in-frame clones are kept and a portion is missing. The profile shows tens of thousands of clones, 80% of them singletons. The entry originates in a study of cytomegalovirus exposure and HLA in healthy donors. Study at large: Among about 179 million T cells, an earlier analysis found about 100 million unique TCR beta sequences. Study-wide findings and caveats: Accurate prediction of most subjects' HLA-A and HLA-B alleles from TCR beta sequences was reported. Most TCRs appeared rarely, but some public TCRs recurred in many donors.

Germline lookup yields CDR1 SGHTA and CDR2 FQGNSA. CDR3 length: 16 residues. V dropped 5 bases and J dropped 1; count of bases not matched to a gene: 7. Healthy bone marrow donors formed the donor group. This TCR came from a male donor in good health and CMV-seronegative. The chain is built from TRBV7-2 and TRBJ2-1, with 8 nucleotides matching TRBD2. Sample: PBMCs. CDR3 sequence: CASSITSGISYNEQFF. The DNA of the CDR3 is TGTGCCAGCAGCATAACTAGCGGAATATCCTACAATGAGCAGTTCTTC.